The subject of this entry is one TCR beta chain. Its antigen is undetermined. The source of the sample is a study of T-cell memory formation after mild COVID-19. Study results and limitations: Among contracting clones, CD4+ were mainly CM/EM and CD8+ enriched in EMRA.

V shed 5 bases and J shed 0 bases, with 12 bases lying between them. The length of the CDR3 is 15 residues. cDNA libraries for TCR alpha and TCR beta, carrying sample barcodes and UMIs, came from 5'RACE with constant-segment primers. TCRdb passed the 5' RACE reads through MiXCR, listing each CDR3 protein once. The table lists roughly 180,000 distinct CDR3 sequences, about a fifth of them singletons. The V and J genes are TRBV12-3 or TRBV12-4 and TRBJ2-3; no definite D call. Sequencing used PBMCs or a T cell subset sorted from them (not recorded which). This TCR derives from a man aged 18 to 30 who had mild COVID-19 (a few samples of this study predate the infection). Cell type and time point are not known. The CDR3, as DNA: TGTGCCAGCAGTCCGCCCCCTCTGAGCACAGATACGCAGTATTTT. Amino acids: CASSPPPLSTDTQYF.